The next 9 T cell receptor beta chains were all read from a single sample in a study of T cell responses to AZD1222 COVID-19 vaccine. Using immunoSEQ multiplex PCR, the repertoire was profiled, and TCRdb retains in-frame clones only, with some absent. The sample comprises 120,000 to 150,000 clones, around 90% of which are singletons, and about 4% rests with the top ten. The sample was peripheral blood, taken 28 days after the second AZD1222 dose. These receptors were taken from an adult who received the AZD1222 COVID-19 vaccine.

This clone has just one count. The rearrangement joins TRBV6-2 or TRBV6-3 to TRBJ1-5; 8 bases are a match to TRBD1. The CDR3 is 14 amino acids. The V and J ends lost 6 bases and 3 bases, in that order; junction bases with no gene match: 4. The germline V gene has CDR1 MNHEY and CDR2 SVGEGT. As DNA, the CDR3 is TGTGCCAGCAGCCTGGACAGGGTCAATCAGCCCCAGCATTTT. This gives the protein CASSLDRVNQPQHF.

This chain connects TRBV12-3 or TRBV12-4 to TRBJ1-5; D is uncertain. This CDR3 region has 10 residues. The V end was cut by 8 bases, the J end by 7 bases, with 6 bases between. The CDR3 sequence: CASGGQPQHF. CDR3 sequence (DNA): TGTGCCAGCGGAGGACAGCCCCAGCATTTT.

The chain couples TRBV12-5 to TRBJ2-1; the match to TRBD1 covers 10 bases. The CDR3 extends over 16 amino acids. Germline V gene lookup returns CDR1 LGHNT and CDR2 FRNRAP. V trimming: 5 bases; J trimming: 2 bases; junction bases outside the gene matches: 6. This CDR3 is CASGTSGTGAYNEQFF. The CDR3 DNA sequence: TGTGCTAGTGGTACCTCCGGGACAGGGGCCTACAATGAGCAGTTCTTC.

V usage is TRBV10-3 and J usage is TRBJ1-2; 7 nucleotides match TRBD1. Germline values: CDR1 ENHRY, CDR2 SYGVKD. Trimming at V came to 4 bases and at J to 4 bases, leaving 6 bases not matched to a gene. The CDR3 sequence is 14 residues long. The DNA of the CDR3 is TGTGCCATCAGTGGCCTGACAGGGTCCTATGGCTACACCTTC. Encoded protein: CAISGLTGSYGYTF.

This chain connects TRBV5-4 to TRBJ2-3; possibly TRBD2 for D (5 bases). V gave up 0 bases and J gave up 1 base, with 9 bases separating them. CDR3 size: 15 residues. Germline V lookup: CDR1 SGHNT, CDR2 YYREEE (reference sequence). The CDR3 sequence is CASSLGLGGTDTQYF. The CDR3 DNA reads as TGTGCCAGCAGCTTGGGACTCGGGGGCACAGATACGCAGTATTTT.

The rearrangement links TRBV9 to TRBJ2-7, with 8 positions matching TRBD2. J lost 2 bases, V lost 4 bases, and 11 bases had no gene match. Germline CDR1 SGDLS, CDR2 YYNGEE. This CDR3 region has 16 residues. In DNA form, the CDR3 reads TGTGCCAGCAGCCCTTTCTTAGCGGGGCAGACCTACGAGCAGTACTTC. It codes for CASSPFLAGQTYEQYF.

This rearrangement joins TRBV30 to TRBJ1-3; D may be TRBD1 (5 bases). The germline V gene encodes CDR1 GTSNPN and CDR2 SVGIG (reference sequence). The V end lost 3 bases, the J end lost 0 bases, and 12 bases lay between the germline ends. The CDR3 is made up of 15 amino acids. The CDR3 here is CAWSSGATSGNTIYF. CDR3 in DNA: TGTGCCTGGAGCTCCGGGGCGACCTCTGGAAACACCATATATTTT.

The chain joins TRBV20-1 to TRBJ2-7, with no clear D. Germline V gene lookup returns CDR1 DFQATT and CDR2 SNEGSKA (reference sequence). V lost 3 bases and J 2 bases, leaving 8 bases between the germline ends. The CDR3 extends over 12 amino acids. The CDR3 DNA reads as TGCAGTGCTAGTGTCGGAGCCTACGAGCAGTACTTC. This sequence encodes CSASVGAYEQYF.

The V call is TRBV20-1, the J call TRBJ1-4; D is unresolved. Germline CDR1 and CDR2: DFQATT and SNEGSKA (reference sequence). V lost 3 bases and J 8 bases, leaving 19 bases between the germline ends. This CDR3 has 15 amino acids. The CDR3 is CSASETGPREEKLFF. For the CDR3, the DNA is TGCAGTGCTAGTGAGACCGGCCCCCGAGAAGAAAAACTGTTTTTT.